Listed below are T cell receptor beta chains from one sample, sequenced in a study of blood T cell repertoires in COVID-19. The method was immunoSEQ multiplex PCR; TCRdb's version includes in-frame clones alone and lacks a portion of them. The table lists some 170,000 clones, 76% of them singletons. The specimen sequenced was peripheral blood. All receptors come from a woman in her forties or fifties with active or convalescent COVID-19. Both conserved end residues are part of each CDR3.

V | CDR3
TRBV5-8 | CASRDSDRQTQYF
TRBV27 | CASSTRGRYGYTF
TRBV7-9 | CASSDRGLGTEAFF
TRBV30 | CAWSRGGSGNTIYF
TRBV6-1 | CASSAPGQGSSGNTIYF
TRBV18 | CASSPDREASYGYTF
TRBV12-3/TRBV12-4 | CASSSPGQEQYF
TRBV18 | CASSPRQGAETQYF
TRBV5-5 | CASSRRDTQETQYF
TRBV4-2 | CASSQDLSRGNTQYF
TRBV4-3 | CASSQDRGVYGYTF
TRBV25-1 | CASSFGTGVNTEAFF